This entry concerns a single TCR beta chain. No antigen is known for it. The data belong to a study of cytomegalovirus exposure and HLA in healthy donors. Overall study findings and caveats: A few chains linked to CMV were shown in vitro to be specific for CMV antigens.

Both 60 Vbeta primers and 13 Jbeta primers went into the PCR. Produced via immunoSEQ multiplex PCR; TCRdb's table is partial and in-frame only. The data hold under 200,000 clones, with approximately 75% observed a single time. The CDR3 sequence is 16 residues long. This chain joins TRBV21-1 and TRBJ1-2; the table calls TRBD1, which could not be checked here. TRBV21-1 is a recognized pseudogene. The TCR originated in a woman younger than 30 in good health and CMV-seronegative. Sequencing was done on a sample of PBMCs. The CDR3 region is CASSPPGQGNNYGYTF. CDR3 DNA sequence: TGTGCCAGCAGCCCCCCGGGGCAGGGGAATAACTATGGCTACACCTTC.